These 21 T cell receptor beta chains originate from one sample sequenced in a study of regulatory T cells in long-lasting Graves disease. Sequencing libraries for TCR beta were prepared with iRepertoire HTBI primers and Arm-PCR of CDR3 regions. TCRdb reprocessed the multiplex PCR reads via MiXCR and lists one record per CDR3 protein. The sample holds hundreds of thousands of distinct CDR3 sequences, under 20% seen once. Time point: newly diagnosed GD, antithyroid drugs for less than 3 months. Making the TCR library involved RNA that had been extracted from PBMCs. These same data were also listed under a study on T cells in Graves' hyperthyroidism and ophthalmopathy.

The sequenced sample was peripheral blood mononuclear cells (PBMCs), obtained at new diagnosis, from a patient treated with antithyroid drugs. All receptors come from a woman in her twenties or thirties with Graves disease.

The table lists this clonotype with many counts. CDR3 loop: CSAGPGMGARSTEAFF. The CDR3 bases are TGCAGTGCCGGTCCTGGGATGGGGGCTCGTAGCACTGAAGCTTTCTTT. This chain links TRBV20-1 with TRBJ1-1; a weak D match, TRBD1 (6 bases). Trimming shortened V by 6 bases and J by 4 bases, and 24 bases separated the two germline ends. The CDR3 consists of 16 residues. Germline V gives CDR1 DFQATT, CDR2 SNEGSKA (reference sequence).

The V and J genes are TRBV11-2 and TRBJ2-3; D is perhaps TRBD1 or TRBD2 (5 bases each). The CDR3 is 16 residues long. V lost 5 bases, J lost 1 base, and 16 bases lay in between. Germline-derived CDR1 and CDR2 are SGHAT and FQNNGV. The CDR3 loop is CASSIPRDPGTDTQYF. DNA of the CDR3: TGTGCCAGCAGCATTCCCCGGGACCCTGGCACAGATACGCAGTATTTT.

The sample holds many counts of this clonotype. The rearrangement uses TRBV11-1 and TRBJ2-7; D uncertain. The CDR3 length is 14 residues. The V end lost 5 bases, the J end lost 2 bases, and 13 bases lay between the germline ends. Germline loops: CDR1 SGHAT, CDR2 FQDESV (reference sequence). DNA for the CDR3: TGTGCCAGCAGCACCGGGTGGGGAACCTACGAGCAGTACTTC. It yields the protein CASSTGWGTYEQYF.

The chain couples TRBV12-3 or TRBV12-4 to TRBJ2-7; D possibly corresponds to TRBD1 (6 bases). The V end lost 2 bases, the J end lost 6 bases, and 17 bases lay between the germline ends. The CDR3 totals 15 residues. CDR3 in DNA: TGTGCCAGCAGTTTATTTACAGGGAACCTACTCGAGCAGTACTTC. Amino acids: CASSLFTGNLLEQYF.

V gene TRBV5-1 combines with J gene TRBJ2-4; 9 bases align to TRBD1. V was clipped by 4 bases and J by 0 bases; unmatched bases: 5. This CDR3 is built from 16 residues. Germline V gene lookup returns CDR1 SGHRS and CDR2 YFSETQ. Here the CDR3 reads CASSRTGALAKNIQYF. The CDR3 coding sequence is TGCGCCAGCAGCCGGACAGGGGCTCTAGCCAAAAACATTCAGTACTTC.

The chain's CDR3 is CASSALVGGYEQYF. The DNA for the CDR3 is TGTGCCAGCAGCGCACTAGTAGGAGGATACGAGCAGTACTTC. The V and J genes are TRBV11-1 and TRBJ2-7, with a possible D match to TRBD2 (5 bases). CDR3 length: 14 residues. CDR1 is SGHAT and CDR2 is FQDESV in the germline V gene (reference sequence). Trimming removed 5 bases at V and 4 bases at J, with 15 bases between.

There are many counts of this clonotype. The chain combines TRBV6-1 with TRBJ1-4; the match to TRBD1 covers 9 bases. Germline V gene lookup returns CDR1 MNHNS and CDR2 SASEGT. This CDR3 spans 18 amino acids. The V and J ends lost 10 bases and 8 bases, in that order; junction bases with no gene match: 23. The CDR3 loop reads CATTPAGTGRKEGEKLFF. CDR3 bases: TGTGCCACCACGCCCGCCGGGACAGGGAGGAAAGAGGGGGAAAAACTGTTTTTT.

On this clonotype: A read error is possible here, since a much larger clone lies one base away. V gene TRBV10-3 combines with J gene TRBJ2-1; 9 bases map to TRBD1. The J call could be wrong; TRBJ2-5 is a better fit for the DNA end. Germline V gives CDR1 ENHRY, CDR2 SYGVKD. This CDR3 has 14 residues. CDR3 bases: TGTGCCATCAGTGCCGGGACAGGGTCAGAGGCCCAGTACTTC. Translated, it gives CAISAGTGSEAQYF.

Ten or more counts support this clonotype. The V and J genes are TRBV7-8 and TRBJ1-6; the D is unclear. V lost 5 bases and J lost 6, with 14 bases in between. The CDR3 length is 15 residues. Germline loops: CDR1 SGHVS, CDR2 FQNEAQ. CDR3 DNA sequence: TGTGCCAGCAGCCTCGTCGAGGGCCCTAATTCACCCCTCCACTTT. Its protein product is CASSLVEGPNSPLHF.

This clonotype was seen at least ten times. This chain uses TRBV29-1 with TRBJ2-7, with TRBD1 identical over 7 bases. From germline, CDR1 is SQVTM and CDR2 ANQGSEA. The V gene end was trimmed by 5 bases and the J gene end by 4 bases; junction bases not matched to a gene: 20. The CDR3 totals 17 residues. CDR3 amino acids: CSVTSLLDLSGGYEQYF. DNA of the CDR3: TGCAGCGTTACCTCACTGCTAGACCTATCAGGGGGTTACGAGCAGTACTTC.

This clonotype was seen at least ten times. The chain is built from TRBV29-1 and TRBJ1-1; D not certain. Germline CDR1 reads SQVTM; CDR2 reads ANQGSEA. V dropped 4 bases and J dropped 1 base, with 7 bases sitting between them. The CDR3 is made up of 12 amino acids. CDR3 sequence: CSVVPGNTEAFF. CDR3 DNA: TGCAGCGTTGTCCCGGGGAACACTGAAGCTTTCTTT.

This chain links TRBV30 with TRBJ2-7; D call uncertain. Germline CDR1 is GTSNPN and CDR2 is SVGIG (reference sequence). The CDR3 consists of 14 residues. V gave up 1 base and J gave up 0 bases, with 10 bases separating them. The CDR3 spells CAWSGQSSSYEQYF. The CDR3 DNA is TGTGCCTGGAGTGGGCAGTCAAGCTCCTACGAGCAGTACTTC.

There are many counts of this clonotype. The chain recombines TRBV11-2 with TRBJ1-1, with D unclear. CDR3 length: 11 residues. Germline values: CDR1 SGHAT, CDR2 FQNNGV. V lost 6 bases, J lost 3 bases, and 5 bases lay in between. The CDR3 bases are TGTGCCAGCAGTTGGGACACTGAAGCTTTCTTT. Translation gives CASSWDTEAFF.

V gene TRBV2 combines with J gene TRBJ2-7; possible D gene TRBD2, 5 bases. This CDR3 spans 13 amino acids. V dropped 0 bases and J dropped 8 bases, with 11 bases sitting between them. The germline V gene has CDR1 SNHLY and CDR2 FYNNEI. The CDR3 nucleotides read TGTGCCAGCAGTGAAGCGCGGGCGACAAAGCAGTACTTC. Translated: CASSEARATKQYF.

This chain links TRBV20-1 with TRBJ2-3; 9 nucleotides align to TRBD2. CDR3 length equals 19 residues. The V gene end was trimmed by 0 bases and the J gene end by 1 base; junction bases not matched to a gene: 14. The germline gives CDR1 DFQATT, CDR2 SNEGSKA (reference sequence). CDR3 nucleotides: TGCAGTGCTAGAGAACCGCGGGGGGGGGGCAGGGTCCGCACAGATACGCAGTATTTT. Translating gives CSAREPRGGGRVRTDTQYF.

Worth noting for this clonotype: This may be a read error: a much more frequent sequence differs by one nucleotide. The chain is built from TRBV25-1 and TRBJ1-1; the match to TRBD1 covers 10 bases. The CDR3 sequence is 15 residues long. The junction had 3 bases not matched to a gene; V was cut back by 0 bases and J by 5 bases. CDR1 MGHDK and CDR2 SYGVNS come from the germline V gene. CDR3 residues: CASSEYRTGGTEAFF. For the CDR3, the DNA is TGTGCCAGCAGTGAATATAGGACAGGGGGAACTGAAGCTTTCTTT.

Here the CDR3 DNA reads TGTGCCAGCTCACCCGGCGTCTCAGATACGCAGTATTTT. Protein sequence: CASSPGVSDTQYF. The chain combines TRBV18 with TRBJ2-3; D gene ambiguous. CDR3 length equals 13 residues. The V gene lost 3 bases and the J gene lost 4 bases, with 8 bases spanning the gap. The germline V gene encodes CDR1 KGHSH and CDR2 LQKENI.

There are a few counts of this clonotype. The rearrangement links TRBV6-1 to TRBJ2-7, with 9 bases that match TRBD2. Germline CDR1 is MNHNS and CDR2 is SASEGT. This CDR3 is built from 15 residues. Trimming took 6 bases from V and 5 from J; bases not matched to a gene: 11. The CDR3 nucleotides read TGTGCCAGCAGCCAAACCGGGACTAGCTATGACGAGCAGTACTTC. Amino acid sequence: CASSQTGTSYDEQYF.

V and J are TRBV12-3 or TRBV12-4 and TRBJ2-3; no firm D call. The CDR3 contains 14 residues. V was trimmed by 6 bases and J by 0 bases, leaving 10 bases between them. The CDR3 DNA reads TGTGCCAGCAGCACAAGCGTGAGCACAGATACGCAGTATTTT. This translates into CASSTSVSTDTQYF.

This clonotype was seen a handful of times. As DNA, the CDR3 is TGTGCCAGCAGCCGCGACGGACAGGGGGCCTACGAGCAGTACTTC. Protein sequence: CASSRDGQGAYEQYF. The V call is TRBV7-2, the J call TRBJ2-7; 10 nucleotides agree with TRBD1. The V segment lost 5 bases and the J segment 2 bases; nucleotides outside the gene matches: 6. The CDR3 is 15 residues long. CDR1 and CDR2 from the germline V gene are SGHTA and FQGNSA.

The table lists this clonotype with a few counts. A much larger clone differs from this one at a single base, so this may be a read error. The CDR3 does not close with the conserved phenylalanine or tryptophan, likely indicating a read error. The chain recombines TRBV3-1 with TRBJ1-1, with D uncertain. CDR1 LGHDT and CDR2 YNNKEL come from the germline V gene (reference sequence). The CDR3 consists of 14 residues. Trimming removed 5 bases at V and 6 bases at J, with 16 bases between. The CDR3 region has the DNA TGTGCCAGCAGCAACCTCCAGCTTACCGCTGAAGCTTTCTCT. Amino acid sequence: CASSNLQLTAEAFS.